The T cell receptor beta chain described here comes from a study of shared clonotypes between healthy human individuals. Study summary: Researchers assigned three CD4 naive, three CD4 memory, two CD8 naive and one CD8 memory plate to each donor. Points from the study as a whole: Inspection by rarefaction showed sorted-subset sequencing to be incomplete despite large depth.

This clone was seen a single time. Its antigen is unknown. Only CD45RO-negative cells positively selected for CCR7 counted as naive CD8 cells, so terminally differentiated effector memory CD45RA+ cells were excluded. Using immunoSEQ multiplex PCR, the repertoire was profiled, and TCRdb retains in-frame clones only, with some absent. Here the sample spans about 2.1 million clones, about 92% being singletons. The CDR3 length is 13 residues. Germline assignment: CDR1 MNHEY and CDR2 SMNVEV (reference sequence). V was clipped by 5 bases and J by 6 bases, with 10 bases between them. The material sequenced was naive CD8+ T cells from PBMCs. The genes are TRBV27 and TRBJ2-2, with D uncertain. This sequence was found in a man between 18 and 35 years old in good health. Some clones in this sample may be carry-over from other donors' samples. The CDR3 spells CASSHGPAGELFF. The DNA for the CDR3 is TGTGCCAGCAGTCACGGGCCGGCCGGGGAGCTGTTTTTT.